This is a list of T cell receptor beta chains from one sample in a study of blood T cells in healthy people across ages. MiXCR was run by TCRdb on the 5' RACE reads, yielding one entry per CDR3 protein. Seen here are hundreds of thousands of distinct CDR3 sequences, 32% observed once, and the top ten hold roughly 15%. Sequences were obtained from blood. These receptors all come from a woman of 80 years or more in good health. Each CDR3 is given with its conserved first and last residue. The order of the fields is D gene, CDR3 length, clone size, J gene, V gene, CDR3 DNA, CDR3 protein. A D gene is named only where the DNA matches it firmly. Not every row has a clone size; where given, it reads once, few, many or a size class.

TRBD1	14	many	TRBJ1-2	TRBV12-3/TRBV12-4	TGTGCCAGCAGTTTTCGGACAGGGCCCTATGGCTACACCTTC	CASSFRTGPYGYTF
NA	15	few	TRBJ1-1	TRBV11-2	TGTGCCAGCAGCTTAGTTGGAAAAACGAACACTGAAGCTTTCTTT	CASSLVGKTNTEAFF
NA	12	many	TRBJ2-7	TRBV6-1	TGTGCCAGCTACCGCCCGGGGTACGAGCAGTACTTC	CASYRPGYEQYF
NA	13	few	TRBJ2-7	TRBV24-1	TGTGCCACCAGTGATTTGTTCGGCTGGAGGCAGTACTTC	CATSDLFGWRQYF
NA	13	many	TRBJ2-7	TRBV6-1	TGTGCCAGCAGTCGAAGCGCCCCCTACGAGCAGTACTTC	CASSRSAPYEQYF
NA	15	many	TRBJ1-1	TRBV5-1	TGCGCCAGCAGTTCCCTCGGGGGGGGCCACACTGAAGCTTTCTTT	CASSSLGGGHTEAFF
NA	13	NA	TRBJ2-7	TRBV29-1	TGCAGCGTTGAACTCACGAACTCCTACGAGCAGTACTTC	CSVELTNSYEQYF
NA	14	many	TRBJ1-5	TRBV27	TGTGCCAGCAGTCCCCTGGGTAGGGGACAGCCCCAGCATTTT	CASSPLGRGQPQHF
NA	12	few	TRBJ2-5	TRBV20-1	TGCACCCTGGGGGGGCTTAAGGAGACCCAGTACTTC	CTLGGLKETQYF
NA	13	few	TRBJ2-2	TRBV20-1	TGCAGTGCTATCCCTAGAAACACCGGGGAGCTGTTTTTT	CSAIPRNTGELFF
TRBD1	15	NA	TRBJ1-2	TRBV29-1	TGCAGCGTAGCCCCCCGGACAGGGCCCCCTTATGGCTACACCTTC	CSVAPRTGPPYGYTF
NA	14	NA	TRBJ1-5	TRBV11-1	TGTGCCAGCAGCACCCCGGGGCTCAATCAGCCCCAGCATTTT	CASSTPGLNQPQHF
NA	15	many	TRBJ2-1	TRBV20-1	TGCAGTGCTAGAGATGCCCGGGTCCTCTACAATGAGCAGTTCTTC	CSARDARVLYNEQFF
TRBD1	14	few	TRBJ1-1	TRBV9	TGTGCCAGCAGCCCTGGGGACAGGGGGGCTGAAGCTTTCTTT	CASSPGDRGAEAFF
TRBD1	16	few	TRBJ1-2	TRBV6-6	TGTGCCAGCAGTTACTCGATTCTGGGAGGGGGCGATGGCTACACCTTC	CASSYSILGGGDGYTF
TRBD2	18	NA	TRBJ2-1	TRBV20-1	TGCAGTGCTACTCGTCGACTAGCGGGAGCCGGGGAGGGCAATGAGCAGTTCTTC	CSATRRLAGAGEGNEQFF
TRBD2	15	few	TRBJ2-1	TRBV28	TGTGCCAGCAGTTACGTGGGGGGGGGAGGAAATGAGCAGTTCTTC	CASSYVGGGGNEQFF
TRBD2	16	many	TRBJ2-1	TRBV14	TGTGCCAGCAGCCAGTTTAGCGGGGGGTACTACAATGAGCAGTTCTTC	CASSQFSGGYYNEQFF
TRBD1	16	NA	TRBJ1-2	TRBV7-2	TGTGCCAGCAGCTCCTTTACAGGGGGGGAGATGTATGGCTACACCTTC	CASSSFTGGEMYGYTF
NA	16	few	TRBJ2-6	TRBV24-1	TGTGTCACCAGTGACTCTGCCACCTCTGGGGCCAACGTCCTGACTTTC	CVTSDSATSGANVLTF
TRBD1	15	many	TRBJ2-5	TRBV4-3	TGCGCCAGCAGCCATATGACAGGGTACCAAGAGACCCAGTACTTC	CASSHMTGYQETQYF
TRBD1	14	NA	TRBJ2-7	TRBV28	TGTGCCAGCAGGTTAGGGACAGGGAATTACGAGCAGTACTTC	CASRLGTGNYEQYF
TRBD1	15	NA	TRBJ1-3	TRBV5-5	TGTGCCAGCAGCTTGAAGGGGGCCTTTGGAAACACCATATATTTT	CASSLKGAFGNTIYF
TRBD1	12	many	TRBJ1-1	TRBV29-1	TGCAGCGCGCGATCAGGGGGCACTGAAGCTTTCTTT	CSARSGGTEAFF
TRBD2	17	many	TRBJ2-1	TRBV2	TGTGCCAGCAGTGAAGCGCTTCAGCGGGGGCCTGGGAATGAGCAGTTCTTC	CASSEALQRGPGNEQFF
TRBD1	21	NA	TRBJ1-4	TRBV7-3	TGTGCCAGCAGCGCCTCACTTCCCCAGGGGGCGAGGAGGGCAACTAATGGAAAACTGTTTTTT	CASSASLPQGARRATNGKLFF
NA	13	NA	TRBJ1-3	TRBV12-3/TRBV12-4	TGTGCCAGCAGTTTAGTTTCGGGAAACACCATATATTTT	CASSLVSGNTIYF
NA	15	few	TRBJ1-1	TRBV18	TGTGCCAGCTCACCAGACAGGCTAGGGTACACTGAAGCTTTCTTT	CASSPDRLGYTEAFF
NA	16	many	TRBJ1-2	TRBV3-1	TGTGCCAGCAGCCGAAGATCGGGGGGTTTGGACTATGGCTACACCTTC	CASSRRSGGLDYGYTF
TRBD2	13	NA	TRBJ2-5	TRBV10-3	TGTGCCACCGGGACTAGCCATTCAGATGAGCAGTACTTC	CATGTSHSDEQYF
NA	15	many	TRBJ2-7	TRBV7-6	TGTGCCAATTCTCTTCCGGGAGTCTGGAACTACGAGCAGTACTTC	CANSLPGVWNYEQYF
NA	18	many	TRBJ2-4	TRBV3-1	TGTGCCAGCAGCCAAGATCGAATCGCCGGGTACGCCAAAAACATTCAGTACTTC	CASSQDRIAGYAKNIQYF
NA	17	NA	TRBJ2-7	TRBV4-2	TGTGCCAGCAGCCAAGCGTCGGCAGGAACTAATTTCTACGAGCAGTACTTC	CASSQASAGTNFYEQYF
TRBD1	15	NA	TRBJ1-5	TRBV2	TGTGCCAGCACTGGGACAGGGGGCGGGCGGGAGCCCCAGCATTTT	CASTGTGGGREPQHF
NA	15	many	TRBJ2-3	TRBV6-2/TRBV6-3	TGTGCCAGCAGTGAAACAGGGCGAAGCACAGATACGCAGTATTTT	CASSETGRSTDTQYF
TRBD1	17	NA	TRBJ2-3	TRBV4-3	TGCGCCAGCAGCCAAAAGGCCCCGGGACAGGGGATGAATACGCAGTATTTT	CASSQKAPGQGMNTQYF